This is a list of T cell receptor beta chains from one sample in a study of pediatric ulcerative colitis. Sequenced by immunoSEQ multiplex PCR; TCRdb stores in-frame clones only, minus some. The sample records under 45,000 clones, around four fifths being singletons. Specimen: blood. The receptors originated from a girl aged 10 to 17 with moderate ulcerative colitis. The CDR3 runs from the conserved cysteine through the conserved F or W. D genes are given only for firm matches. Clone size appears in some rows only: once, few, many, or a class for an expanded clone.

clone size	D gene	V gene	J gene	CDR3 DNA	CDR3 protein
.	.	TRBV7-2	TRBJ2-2	TGTGCCAGCAGCCCCCCTTATGGGAGCGGAGATAACACCGGGGAGCTGTTTTTT	CASSPPYGSGDNTGELFF
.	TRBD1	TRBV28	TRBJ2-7	TGTGCCAGCAGCCTACCGGGGGGACAGGGGACTTACGAGCAGTACTTC	CASSLPGGQGTYEQYF
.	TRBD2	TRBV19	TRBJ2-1	TGTGCCAGTAGTATGGGCGGGAGGGGGACCTACAATGAGCAGTTCTTC	CASSMGGRGTYNEQFF
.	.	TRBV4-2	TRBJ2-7	TGTGCCAGCAGCCAAGAACGCAACTACGAGCAGTACTTC	CASSQERNYEQYF
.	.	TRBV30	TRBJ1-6	TGTGCTGTCCAGGAGTCTGCTTCACCCCTCCACTTT	CAVQESASPLHF
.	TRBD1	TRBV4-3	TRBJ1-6	TGCGCCAGCAGCCATCTATCCGGGACAGCGAATAATTCACCCCTCCACTTT	CASSHLSGTANNSPLHF
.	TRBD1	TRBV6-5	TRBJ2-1	TGTGCCAGCAGCCCGACAGGGGCGAATGAGCAGTTCTTC	CASSPTGANEQFF
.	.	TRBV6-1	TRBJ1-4	TGTGCCAGCGCCAGTGGAGGTACTAATGAAAAACTGTTTTTT	CASASGGTNEKLFF
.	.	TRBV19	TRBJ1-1	TGTGCCAGTATTAAATATCGCGGCACTGAAGCTTTCTTT	CASIKYRGTEAFF
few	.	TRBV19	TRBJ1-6	TGTGCCAGTAGCATGGGACATGGGAATTCACCCCTCCACTTT	CASSMGHGNSPLHF